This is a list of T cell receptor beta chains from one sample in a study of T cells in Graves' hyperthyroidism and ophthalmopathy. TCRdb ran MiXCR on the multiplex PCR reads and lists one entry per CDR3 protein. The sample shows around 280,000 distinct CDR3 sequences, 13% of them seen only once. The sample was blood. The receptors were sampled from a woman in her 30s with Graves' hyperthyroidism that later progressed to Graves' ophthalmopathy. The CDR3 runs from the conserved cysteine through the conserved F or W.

CDR3: CAWRGLGAGTEAFF
V: TRBV30
J: TRBJ1-1

CDR3: CASSQDLQRGGEADTQYF
V: TRBV4-3
J: TRBJ2-3

CDR3: CASSQDPGGRYTEAFF
V: TRBV14
J: TRBJ1-1

CDR3: CASRDTGPNEQYF
V: TRBV2
J: TRBJ2-7

CDR3: CAYAEGAQRSGYTF
V: TRBV30
J: TRBJ1-2

CDR3: CASSESGTRVAVDEQYF
V: TRBV6-1
J: TRBJ2-7

CDR3: CASSLAKRTGNYEQYF
V: TRBV7-2
J: TRBJ2-7

CDR3: CASRQRQGPYEQYF
V: TRBV6-2/TRBV6-3
J: TRBJ2-7

CDR3: CASNLAGGYEQYF
V: TRBV7-6
J: TRBJ2-7

CDR3: CASGRQAVFQETQYF
V: TRBV6-1
J: TRBJ2-5

CDR3: CASSFFNVRTDTQYF
V: TRBV5-5
J: TRBJ2-3

CDR3: CASSEQAINQPQHF
V: TRBV25-1
J: TRBJ1-5

CDR3: CASSLAGVGTDTQYF
V: TRBV11-2
J: TRBJ2-3

CDR3: CASSTTVIVGSYNSPLHF
V: TRBV19
J: TRBJ1-6

CDR3: CASSPGAGGGNEQFF
V: TRBV18
J: TRBJ2-1

CDR3: CASSQASGTSLHEQYF
V: TRBV4-1
J: TRBJ2-7

CDR3: CATSPGQGSTDTQYF
V: TRBV24-1
J: TRBJ2-3

CDR3: CASSPYGQNTGELFF
V: TRBV5-6
J: TRBJ2-2

CDR3: CASSFSQGEEETQYF
V: TRBV27
J: TRBJ2-5

CDR3: CASSTGAGYTGELFF
V: TRBV7-3
J: TRBJ2-2

CDR3: CASSPRGGGGNQPQHF
V: TRBV6-1
J: TRBJ1-5

CDR3: CASSLRLETDTQYF
V: TRBV4-3
J: TRBJ2-3

CDR3: CAIKSRDSPDTQYF
V: TRBV10-3
J: TRBJ2-3

CDR3: CASSLGLAFPERNEQFF
V: TRBV28
J: TRBJ2-1

CDR3: CSANGASGEEETQYF
V: TRBV20-1
J: TRBJ2-5

CDR3: CASSLDSSGSGEQYF
V: TRBV7-2
J: TRBJ2-7

CDR3: CASSQVLADNEKLFF
V: TRBV4-2
J: TRBJ1-4

CDR3: CASSLGGAFGYTF
V: TRBV7-2
J: TRBJ1-2

CDR3: CASSLDSDTQYF
V: TRBV11-3
J: TRBJ2-3

CDR3: CASSLRTDPYEQYF
V: TRBV19
J: TRBJ2-7

CDR3: CSGDHYNEQFF
V: TRBV29-1
J: TRBJ2-1